This T cell receptor beta chain was retrieved from a study of blood T cell repertoires in COVID-19. Study-level information: The analysed material was cDNA or gDNA that came from T cells, B-cell-depleted T cells, or PBMCs.

The germline V gene has CDR1 MGHRA and CDR2 YSYEKL. V dropped 6 bases and J dropped 4; count of bases not matched to a gene: 5. The CDR3 covers 13 residues. Generated by immunoSEQ multiplex PCR, the TCRdb table keeps only in-frame clones and is missing some. This sample yields 150,000 to 200,000 clones, of which roughly 89% are seen a single time; under 4% belongs to the top ten. Everyone who took part was about 18 to 90 years old, and they came from 24 US areas. Sequenced material: PBMCs or T cells enriched from blood (not recorded which). The sequence derives from a woman in her thirties who had been exposed to COVID-19. The V and J genes are TRBV4-1 and TRBJ1-1; 7 bases fit TRBD1. The CDR3 spells CASRRQGGTEAFF. The DNA for the CDR3 is TGCGCCAGCAGAAGACAGGGAGGCACTGAAGCTTTCTTT.